These 25 T cell receptor beta chains originate from one sample sequenced in a study of CD8 T cells in Susac syndrome (dated by TCRdb to between 2018 and 2021). The method was the immunoSEQ multiplex PCR assay. RNA was extracted using the RNeasy kit, and about 0.45 to 1 microgram was reverse transcribed with random hexamers. TCRdb took the public reads, trimmed them with fastp at Q25, ran MiXCR for clone calling and kept in-frame beta chains. Identical CDR3 proteins give one entry, which carries the most common genes and DNA. The table for this sample lists hundreds of thousands of distinct CDR3 sequences; about 94% of them were counted only once. The ten most abundant clones make up about 0.15% of the sample. Sequenced input: CD4+ T cells from PBMCs. The receptors originated from a human donor with Susac syndrome.

The chain couples TRBV6-5 to TRBJ2-3; perhaps D is TRBD1 or TRBD2 (6 bases each). V was shortened by 4 bases and J by 8 bases, with 10 bases between the two germline ends. Germline CDR1 is MNHEY and CDR2 is SVGAGI. The CDR3 loop spans 12 amino acids. In nucleotides, the CDR3 is TGTGCCAGCAGTTCACAGGGAGGTACGCAGTATTTT. Translated, it gives CASSSQGGTQYF.

In its sample, this clonotype was seen once. The V and J genes are TRBV29-1 and TRBJ2-3; D is undetermined. There are 14 residues in the CDR3. The germline V and J ends were trimmed by 3 bases and 6 bases, with 16 bases remaining between them. In germline, CDR1 is SQVTM, CDR2 ANQGSEA. The CDR3 DNA reads TGCAGCGTTGATATCGGTACAGTTGCTGATACGCAGTATTTT. It yields the protein CSVDIGTVADTQYF.

This chain links TRBV18 with TRBJ1-2; possibly TRBD1 for D (5 bases). V was trimmed by 6 bases and J by 1 base, leaving 6 bases between them. CDR1 and CDR2 (germline): KGHSH, LQKENI. The CDR3 runs 12 residues. CDR3 bases: TGTGCCAGCTCCGACAGTAACTATGGCTACACCTTC. This gives the protein CASSDSNYGYTF.

The rearrangement joins TRBV11-1 to TRBJ1-1, with unresolved D. Trimming stripped 1 base from V and 11 bases from J, with 14 bases between. The CDR3 loop spans 13 amino acids. CDR1 is SGHAT, CDR2 FQDESV, per germline (reference sequence). The CDR3 DNA sequence: TGTGCCAGCAGCTTAGTCTCGAGAGACCGGGCTTTCTTT. Residues: CASSLVSRDRAFF.

CDR3 bases: TGCAGTGCCCCCCAGGTGCAGCGGATAGCGGGGCCCCAGCATTTT. It is translated as CSAPQVQRIAGPQHF. The chain has TRBV20-1 and TRBJ1-5; D gene ambiguous. The CDR3 consists of 15 residues. Per germline, CDR1 DFQATT and CDR2 SNEGSKA (reference sequence). Trimming cost V 6 bases and J 9 bases, with 24 bases left between them.

The rearrangement uses TRBV6-2 or TRBV6-3 and TRBJ1-1; D is undetermined. Germline V gives CDR1 MNHEY, CDR2 SVGEGT. The CDR3 has 13 amino acids. V was shortened by 6 bases and J by 10 bases, with 18 bases between the two germline ends. CDR3 nucleotide sequence: TGTGCCAGCAGCTCCCTCTCTCCCGAGGTAGCTTTCTTT. It specifies CASSSLSPEVAFF.

This clonotype was recorded only once. The genes are TRBV6-5 and TRBJ2-3; D not certain. V lost 6 bases to trimming and J lost 2 bases, with 3 bases between them. This CDR3 comprises 11 residues. Germline assignment: CDR1 MNHEY and CDR2 SVGAGI. CDR3 nucleotides: TGTGCCAGCAGGCACACAGATACGCAGTATTTT. Protein product: CASRHTDTQYF.

J is TRBJ2-1 and V is TRBV5-1; 9 bases match TRBD1. Unmatched junction bases numbered 10, after V lost 2 bases and J lost 7 bases. CDR3 length: 16 amino acids. From germline, CDR1 is SGHRS and CDR2 YFSETQ. CDR3 DNA sequence: TGCGCCAGCAGCTTTAACTCCGGGACAGGGTCGAATGAGCAGTTCTTC. Residues: CASSFNSGTGSNEQFF.

The CDR3: CASSTETGSNYGYTF. CDR3 DNA sequence: TGTGCCAGCAGCACCGAGACAGGGTCAAACTATGGCTACACCTTC. V usage is TRBV7-2 and J usage is TRBJ1-2, with TRBD1 matching 7 bases. This CDR3 is 15 amino acids long. The junction had 8 bases not matched to a gene; V was cut back by 5 bases and J by 2 bases. The germline V gene has CDR1 SGHTA and CDR2 FQGNSA.

This clonotype appeared a single time. This chain links TRBV30 with TRBJ2-7; D tentatively reads TRBD1 or TRBD2 (5 bases each). CDR3 length: 16 residues. The germline gives CDR1 GTSNPN, CDR2 SVGIG (reference sequence). The V and J ends lost 0 bases and 7 bases respectively, with 22 bases between them. DNA of the CDR3: TGTGCCTGGAGTGTACCCGTTCCAGGGAGCCCGGGGGAGCAGTACTTC. Translated, it gives CAWSVPVPGSPGEQYF. Supplemented by reference TRBV30 and TRBJ2-7, the full variable domain reads SQTIHQWPATLVQPVGSPLSLECTVEGTSNPNLYWYRQAAGRGLQLLFYSVGIGQISSEVPQNLSASRPQDRQFILSSKKLLLSDSGFYLCAWSVPVPGSPGEQYFGPGTRLTVT.

The CDR3 sequence is CSVTTGGENTEAFF. The DNA of the CDR3 is TGCAGCGTTACCACAGGAGGTGAGAACACTGAAGCTTTCTTT. This sequence joins TRBV29-1 and TRBJ1-1; the D gene is possibly TRBD1 (5 bases). The germline V and J ends were trimmed by 5 bases and 1 base, with 14 bases remaining between them. The CDR3 covers 14 residues. CDR1 SQVTM and CDR2 ANQGSEA come from the germline V gene.

V gene TRBV29-1 combines with J gene TRBJ2-5; a possible D gene is TRBD2 (6 bases). Deletions cut 4 bases from V and 6 bases from J, with 12 bases between. Germline CDR1 and CDR2: SQVTM and ANQGSEA. This CDR3 is 12 amino acids long. The chain's CDR3 is CSVGGERKTQYF. For the CDR3, the DNA is TGCAGCGTTGGGGGGGAGAGGAAGACCCAGTACTTC.

Only one count was recorded for this clonotype. The rearrangement uses TRBV5-1 and TRBJ1-4; D is possibly TRBD1 (6 bases). The V gene lost 2 bases and the J gene lost 3 bases, with 8 bases spanning the gap. This CDR3 has 14 amino acids. Germline values: CDR1 SGHRS, CDR2 YFSETQ. The CDR3: CASSLQGPNEKLFF. CDR3 coding DNA: TGCGCCAGCAGCTTACAGGGACCTAATGAAAAACTGTTTTTT.

The J gene is TRBJ2-1, the V gene TRBV4-1; D unclear. The V end was cut by 1 base, the J end by 15 bases, with 13 bases between. The CDR3 has 12 amino acids. Germline loops: CDR1 MGHRA, CDR2 YSYEKL. CDR3 region: CASSQVLGPRFF. DNA for the CDR3: TGCGCCAGCAGCCAAGTCCTAGGTCCCCGGTTCTTC.

V gene TRBV30 combines with J gene TRBJ2-7; possibly TRBD2 for D (5 bases). V was cut by 4 bases and J by 3 bases, with 10 bases left in between. CDR1 is GTSNPN, CDR2 SVGIG, per germline (reference sequence). The CDR3 has 12 amino acids. The chain's CDR3 is CAWTTGIYEQYF. The CDR3 bases are TGTGCCTGGACAACGGGGATCTACGAGCAGTACTTC.

The chain recombines TRBV5-4 with TRBJ2-1, with 9 bases lining up with TRBD1. V shed 3 bases, J shed 6 bases, and the junction held 7 bases outside the gene matches. Germline lookup yields CDR1 SGHNT and CDR2 YYREEE (reference sequence). The CDR3 is 15 residues long. The CDR3 region is CASSSRDRAPNEQFF. The CDR3 DNA sequence: TGTGCCAGCAGCTCCCGGGACAGGGCTCCCAATGAGCAGTTCTTC. Full variable domain (outside the CDR3, taken from reference TRBV5-4 and TRBJ2-1): ETGVTQSPTHLIKTRGQQVTLRCSSQSGHNTVSWYQQALGQGPQFIFQYYREEENGRGNFPPRFSGLQFPNYSSELNVNALELDDSALYLCASSSRDRAPNEQFFGPGTRLTVL.

This rearrangement joins TRBV19 to TRBJ2-5, with TRBD2 matching 8 bases. Germline V lookup: CDR1 LNHDA, CDR2 SQIVND (reference sequence). The ends lost 5 bases at V and 4 bases at J; junction bases unmatched: 15. The CDR3 totals 17 residues. This chain's CDR3 is CASSSLTPGLVGETQYF. The CDR3 bases are TGTGCCAGTAGTTCGCTGACTCCGGGACTAGTCGGAGAGACCCAGTACTTC.

The J gene is TRBJ1-2, the V gene TRBV28; no reliable D call. The germline V gene encodes CDR1 MDHEN and CDR2 SYDVKM. The length of the CDR3 is 11 residues. Deletions cut 8 bases from V and 13 bases from J, with 17 bases between. CDR3 nucleotides: TGTGCCAGCCCTTCCCCGGGCTCCCCCACCTTC. This translates into CASPSPGSPTF.

V usage is TRBV2 and J usage is TRBJ2-5; no firm D call. V lost 6 bases and J 2 bases, leaving 7 bases between the germline ends. In germline, CDR1 is SNHLY, CDR2 FYNNEI. CDR3 length: 12 amino acids. CDR3 protein: CASRQQQETQYF. For the CDR3, the DNA is TGTGCCAGCAGGCAGCAGCAAGAGACCCAGTACTTC.

The table lists this clonotype with a few counts. V usage is TRBV7-9 and J usage is TRBJ2-5; no definite D call. V shed 1 base and J shed 0 bases, with 6 bases lying between them. This CDR3 has 14 amino acids. Germline V gene data show CDR1 as SEHNR and CDR2 as FQNEAQ (reference sequence). CDR3 loop: CASSLGEYQETQYF. Written as DNA, the CDR3 is TGTGCCAGCAGCTTAGGGGAATACCAAGAGACCCAGTACTTC.

The V and J genes are TRBV5-6 and TRBJ1-5; a weak D match, TRBD1 (6 bases). Trimming removed 0 bases from V and 8 bases from J, with 15 bases in between. Per the germline V gene, CDR1 is SGHDT and CDR2 is YYEEEE. The CDR3 consists of 15 residues. As DNA, the CDR3 is TGTGCCAGCAGCTTGGGGCCCAACAACAGGGAGCCCCAGCATTTT. Amino acid sequence: CASSLGPNNREPQHF. The whole variable domain, remainder taken from reference TRBV5-6 and TRBJ1-5, is DAGVTQSPTHLIKTRGQQVTLRCSPKSGHDTVSWYQQALGQGPQFIFQYYEEEERQRGNFPDRFSGHQFPNYSSELNVNALLLGDSALYLCASSLGPNNREPQHFGDGTRLSIL.

The rearrangement joins TRBV20-1 to TRBJ1-2, with D maybe TRBD1 (6 bases). The CDR3 contains 16 residues. Germline V lookup: CDR1 DFQATT, CDR2 SNEGSKA (reference sequence). Trimming removed 0 bases from V and 1 base from J, with 15 bases in between. Here the CDR3 reads CSARDPIGGFNYGYTF. The DNA for the CDR3 is TGCAGTGCTAGAGACCCTATCGGGGGCTTTAACTATGGCTACACCTTC.

CDR3 sequence: CASSQRRRLAGSTDTQYF. The CDR3 DNA is TGCGCCAGCAGCCAACGTCGGAGACTAGCGGGGAGTACAGATACGCAGTATTTT. V gene TRBV4-3 combines with J gene TRBJ2-3; 11 nucleotides line up with TRBD2. V gave up 2 bases and J gave up 3 bases; unmatched junction bases: 10. This CDR3 comprises 18 residues. Germline V gene lookup returns CDR1 LGHNA and CDR2 YSLEER.

The chain joins TRBV29-1 to TRBJ1-1; D remains ambiguous. Trimming took 2 bases from V and 2 from J, leaving 9 bases between them. The CDR3 runs 13 residues. Germline V gene data show CDR1 as SQVTM and CDR2 as ANQGSEA. CDR3: CSVEHGPNTEAFF. The CDR3 nucleotides read TGCAGCGTTGAACATGGACCTAACACTGAAGCTTTCTTT.

The V call is TRBV6-1, the J call TRBJ1-1, with 8 bases aligning to TRBD1. J lost 5 bases, V lost 10 bases, and 9 bases had no gene match. This CDR3 comprises 13 residues. From germline, CDR1 is MNHNS and CDR2 SASEGT. CDR3 sequence: CAITRGLWTEAFF. The CDR3 DNA reads TGTGCCATCACCAGGGGGCTGTGGACTGAAGCTTTCTTT.